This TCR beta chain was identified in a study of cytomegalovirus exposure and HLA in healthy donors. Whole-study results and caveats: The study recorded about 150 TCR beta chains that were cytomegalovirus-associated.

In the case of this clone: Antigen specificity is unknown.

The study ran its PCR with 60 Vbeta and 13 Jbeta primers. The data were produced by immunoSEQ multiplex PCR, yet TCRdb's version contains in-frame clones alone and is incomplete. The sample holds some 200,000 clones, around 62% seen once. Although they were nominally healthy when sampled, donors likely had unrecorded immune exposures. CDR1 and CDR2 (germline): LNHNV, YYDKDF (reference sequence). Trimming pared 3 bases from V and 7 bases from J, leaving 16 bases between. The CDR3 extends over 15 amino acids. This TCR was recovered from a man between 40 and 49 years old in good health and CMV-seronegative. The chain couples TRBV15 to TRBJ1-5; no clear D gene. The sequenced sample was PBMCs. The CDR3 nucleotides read TGTGCCACCAGCAGTAGCCCCGAAGTTCGCCAGCCCCAGCATTTT. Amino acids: CATSSSPEVRQPQHF.